The 20 T cell receptor beta chains below all came from one sample that was sequenced in a study of cytomegalovirus exposure and HLA in healthy donors. TCRdb keeps only in-frame clones here, not all; method: immunoSEQ multiplex PCR. The sample has 90,000 to 100,000 clones, approximately 95% seen once; the top ten hold 1% to 1.4%. What was sequenced was PBMCs. All receptors derive from a woman aged 30 to 39 in good health and CMV-seropositive.

This sequence joins TRBV5-4 and TRBJ2-5; a weak D match, TRBD1 (5 bases). Trimming shortened V by 0 bases and J by 5 bases, and 17 bases separated the two germline ends. CDR1 is SGHNT and CDR2 is YYREEE in the germline V gene (reference sequence). The CDR3 contains 16 residues. This chain's CDR3 is CASSLVRVGVRETQYF. CDR3 bases: TGTGCCAGCAGCTTGGTACGGGTAGGGGTGAGGGAGACCCAGTACTTC.

This clone came up once. The genes are TRBV28 and TRBJ2-1, with D maybe TRBD1 (8 bases). This CDR3 is 19 amino acids long. Germline CDR1 and CDR2: MDHEN and SYDVKM. V lost 3 bases, J lost 3 bases, and 24 bases lay in between. This chain's CDR3 is CASSFADRAPAGSYNEQFF. Written as DNA, the CDR3 is TGTGCCAGCAGTTTTGCGGACAGGGCGCCAGCGGGGAGCTACAATGAGCAGTTCTTC.

This clone was observed once. The V and J genes are TRBV7-8 and TRBJ2-2, with 9 bases matching TRBD2. V was pared by 0 bases and J by 5 bases, with 10 bases of the junction left unmatched. CDR3 length: 18 amino acids. CDR1 is SGHVS, CDR2 FQNEAQ, per germline. The CDR3, as DNA: TGTGCCAGCAGCTTAGCGTCCGGGTTGGCGGGAGGGACCGGGGAGCTGTTTTTT. It codes for CASSLASGLAGGTGELFF.

This chain joins TRBV9 and TRBJ2-7; D is possibly TRBD1 (6 bases). This CDR3 spans 16 amino acids. CDR1 and CDR2 from the germline V gene are SGDLS and YYNGEE. V shed 0 bases and J shed 4 bases, with 17 bases lying between them. CDR3 sequence reads: CASSVDPGRGIYEQYF. For the CDR3, the DNA is TGTGCCAGCAGCGTAGATCCGGGTAGGGGGATATACGAGCAGTACTTC.

V gene TRBV28 combines with J gene TRBJ1-1, with a weak D call TRBD1 (5 bases). V was pared by 7 bases and J by 1 base, with 16 bases between. The CDR3 consists of 15 residues. CDR1 and CDR2 from the germline V gene are MDHEN and SYDVKM. The CDR3 sequence: CASTLATESNTEAFF. CDR3 bases: TGTGCCAGCACCCTCGCGACAGAGTCGAACACTGAAGCTTTCTTT. Filled out from reference TRBV28 and TRBJ1-1, the complete variable domain reads DVKVTQSSRYLVKRTGEKVFLECVQDMDHENMFWYRQDPGLGLRLIYFSYDVKMKEKGDIPEGYSVSREKKERFSLILESASTNQTSMYLCASTLATESNTEAFFGQGTRLTVV.

The gene calls are TRBV19 and TRBJ2-7; 8 nucleotides align to TRBD1. V shed 3 bases and J 4 bases; nucleotides not matched to a gene: 8. Germline CDR1 and CDR2: LNHDA and SQIVND (reference sequence). The CDR3 sequence is 15 residues long. CDR3 protein: CASSMTGADLYEQYF. Here the CDR3 DNA reads TGTGCCAGTAGTATGACAGGGGCGGATCTGTACGAGCAGTACTTC.

J is TRBJ2-7 and V is TRBV7-9; 13 bases align to TRBD2. Per the germline V gene, CDR1 is SEHNR and CDR2 is FQNEAQ (reference sequence). V lost 1 base, J lost 11 bases, and 5 bases stayed unmatched. CDR3 length equals 14 residues. CDR3 sequence: CASSLELAGGQKYF. For the CDR3, the DNA is TGTGCCAGCAGCTTAGAACTAGCGGGAGGGCAAAAGTACTTC.

The V and J genes are TRBV19 and TRBJ2-1; maybe TRBD2 (6 bases). Germline V lookup: CDR1 LNHDA, CDR2 SQIVND (reference sequence). This CDR3 has 13 amino acids. V lost 4 bases and J 5 bases, leaving 9 bases between the germline ends. This CDR3 is CASSRDSNNEQFF. The CDR3 DNA is TGTGCCAGTAGTAGGGACTCAAACAATGAGCAGTTCTTC.

The chain has TRBV6-6 and TRBJ1-1; D is ambiguous. V was clipped by 0 bases and J by 1 base, with 9 bases between them. Germline lookup yields CDR1 MNHNY and CDR2 SVGAGI (reference sequence). The CDR3 sequence is 15 residues long. CDR3 DNA: TGTGCCAGCAGTTACTCGAGGTCGCAGAACACTGAAGCTTTCTTT. It specifies CASSYSRSQNTEAFF.

The V and J genes are TRBV19 and TRBJ1-5; D is undetermined. This CDR3 has 15 amino acids. V lost 9 bases, J lost 1 base, and 16 bases lay in between. The germline V gene encodes CDR1 LNHDA and CDR2 SQIVND (reference sequence). The CDR3 coding sequence is TGTGCCAGCACCTTCGAGCCGGAGAGCAATCAGCCCCAGCATTTT. Its protein is CASTFEPESNQPQHF.

This chain links TRBV27 with TRBJ2-6; 7 bases are a match to TRBD2. J was trimmed by 0 bases and V by 6 bases; bases with no gene match: 11. CDR3 length: 18 amino acids. CDR1 MNHEY and CDR2 SMNVEV come from the germline V gene (reference sequence). CDR3 in amino acids: CASRGRVLGHSGANVLTF. Written as DNA, the CDR3 is TGTGCCAGCAGGGGGAGGGTACTGGGGCACTCTGGGGCCAACGTCCTGACTTTC.

This chain joins TRBV30 and TRBJ1-5, with TRBD1 as a possible D gene (6 bases). V lost 3 bases and J lost 4, with 10 bases in between. The CDR3 has 13 amino acids. CDR1 and CDR2 (germline): GTSNPN, SVGIG (reference sequence). The CDR3 coding sequence is TGTGCCTGGAGCGCGACAGGAAATCAGCCCCAGCATTTT. Translation gives CAWSATGNQPQHF.

The chain employs TRBV11-2 and TRBJ2-1; 7 positions match TRBD1. The CDR3 consists of 18 residues. From germline, CDR1 is SGHAT and CDR2 FQNNGV. Trimming cost V 6 bases and J 1 base; bases outside gene matches: 15. The CDR3: CASSPTGTVIISYNEQFF. CDR3 nucleotides: TGTGCCAGCAGTCCCACCGGGACAGTTATTATTTCCTACAATGAGCAGTTCTTC.

V and J are TRBV4-3 and TRBJ2-3, with D unresolved. The CDR3 spans 13 residues. V was cut by 3 bases and J by 2 bases, with 6 bases left in between. Germline V gene sequence: CDR1 LGHNA, CDR2 YSLEER. The CDR3 sequence is CASSQAPTDTQYF. CDR3 nucleotide sequence: TGCGCCAGCAGCCAGGCCCCCACAGATACGCAGTATTTT.

The rearrangement links TRBV7-8 to TRBJ2-1; 7 bases fit TRBD2. CDR3 size: 19 residues. Germline V gives CDR1 SGHVS, CDR2 FQNEAQ. The ends lost 0 bases at V and 7 bases at J; junction bases unmatched: 18. The DNA for the CDR3 is TGTGCCAGCAGCTTAGCGGGCCTAGCGGAAATCCAGAAGGATAATGAGCAGTTCTTC. It codes for CASSLAGLAEIQKDNEQFF.

The V call is TRBV5-6, the J call TRBJ1-5, with D possibly matching TRBD1 (5 bases). The germline V gene has CDR1 SGHDT and CDR2 YYEEEE. The CDR3 has 15 amino acids. The germline V and J ends were trimmed by 0 bases and 4 bases, with 11 bases remaining between them. CDR3 sequence: CASSLGPRGNQPQHF. The CDR3 coding sequence is TGTGCCAGCAGCTTGGGCCCCCGGGGGAATCAGCCCCAGCATTTT.

The chain recombines TRBV4-3 with TRBJ1-2; D is ambiguous. Trimming took 0 bases from V and 7 from J, leaving 6 bases between them. CDR1 and CDR2 from the germline V gene are LGHNA and YSLEER. CDR3 length: 12 residues. The CDR3 DNA sequence: TGCGCCAGCAGCCAAGATCGTCGTGGCTACACCTTC. The encoded protein is CASSQDRRGYTF.

The chain joins TRBV9 to TRBJ1-4, with D perhaps matching TRBD1 (5 bases). Germline V gene sequence: CDR1 SGDLS, CDR2 YYNGEE. Trimming pared 4 bases from V and 5 bases from J, leaving 15 bases between. The CDR3 totals 15 residues. CDR3 sequence: CASSPTRVLNEKLFF. The CDR3 DNA follows: TGTGCCAGCAGCCCAACCAGGGTGTTAAATGAAAAACTGTTTTTT.

This sequence joins TRBV15 and TRBJ1-5; D gene unclear. The germline V gene encodes CDR1 LNHNV and CDR2 YYDKDF (reference sequence). Trimming stripped 5 bases from V and 0 bases from J, with 11 bases between. CDR3 length: 15 amino acids. Here the CDR3 reads CATSPGIDSNQPQHF. The CDR3 DNA sequence: TGTGCCACCAGCCCCGGGATCGATAGCAATCAGCCCCAGCATTTT.

The chain recombines TRBV5-5 with TRBJ1-1; D not resolved. Germline V gene data show CDR1 as SGHKS and CDR2 as YYEKEE (reference sequence). This CDR3 contains 13 residues. V was pared by 2 bases and J by 11 bases, with 16 bases between. CDR3 bases: TGTGCCAGCAGCTTTTCCGCAGGTCCAGATGCTTTCTTT. Amino acids: CASSFSAGPDAFF.